The rows below give T cell receptor beta chains drawn from one sample of a study of T cell repertoires in aging, cancer and after chemotherapy. TCRdb reprocessed the multiplex PCR reads with MiXCR, giving one entry per CDR3 protein. The repertoire holds roughly 4,700 distinct CDR3 sequences, with roughly 20% as singletons. Sequencing was performed on blood. These receptor sequences come from a human donor with a blood cancer. Both conserved end residues are part of each CDR3. Fields, in order: clone size, V gene, D gene, J gene, CDR3 protein, CDR3 DNA. D genes are given only for firm matches. Only part of the rows carry a size: once, few, many, or a class if the clone is expanded.

clone_size: .; v_call: TRBV19; d_call: .; j_call: TRBJ2-5; cdr3_aa: CASSGGGGETQYF; cdr3_nt: TGTGCCAGTAGCGGGGGAGGAGGGGAGACCCAGTACTTC
clone_size: .; v_call: TRBV18; d_call: TRBD1; j_call: TRBJ2-7; cdr3_aa: CASSPGTGRAYEQYF; cdr3_nt: TGTGCCAGCTCACCCGGGACAGGGAGAGCCTACGAGCAGTACTTC
clone_size: medium-sized; v_call: TRBV18; d_call: TRBD1; j_call: TRBJ2-2; cdr3_aa: CASSHAGTGSTGELFF; cdr3_nt: TGTGCCAGCTCACACGCCGGGACAGGGTCCACCGGGGAGCTGTTTTTT
clone_size: .; v_call: TRBV6-1; d_call: TRBD1; j_call: TRBJ1-6; cdr3_aa: CASSPGQGARNSPLHF; cdr3_nt: TGTGCCAGCAGTCCAGGACAGGGGGCGCGCAATTCACCCCTCCACTTT
clone_size: .; v_call: TRBV20-1; d_call: .; j_call: TRBJ2-7; cdr3_aa: CSASGGSYNEQYF; cdr3_nt: TGCAGTGCTAGCGGGGGCTCCTACAATGAGCAGTACTTC
clone_size: medium-sized; v_call: TRBV15; d_call: .; j_call: TRBJ2-4; cdr3_aa: CATSREVVGTGGNIQYF; cdr3_nt: TGTGCCACCAGCAGAGAAGTGGTTGGCACAGGTGGAAACATTCAGTACTTC
clone_size: few; v_call: TRBV6-5; d_call: TRBD1; j_call: TRBJ1-1; cdr3_aa: CASIFPGGDEAFF; cdr3_nt: TGTGCCAGCATTTTCCCAGGGGGCGATGAAGCTTTCTTT
clone_size: medium-sized; v_call: TRBV20-1; d_call: .; j_call: TRBJ2-5; cdr3_aa: CSARTPQGQETQYF; cdr3_nt: TGCAGTGCTAGAACACCACAGGGACAAGAGACCCAGTACTTC
clone_size: few; v_call: TRBV5-4; d_call: .; j_call: TRBJ2-7; cdr3_aa: CASSQGAGLNEQYF; cdr3_nt: TGTGCCAGCAGCCAGGGCGCAGGTCTCAACGAGCAGTACTTC
clone_size: .; v_call: TRBV6-1; d_call: TRBD1; j_call: TRBJ2-3; cdr3_aa: CASSRQGGSGARDTQYF; cdr3_nt: TGTGCCAGCAGTCGACAGGGGGGCTCTGGGGCCAGGGATACGCAGTATTTT
clone_size: medium-sized; v_call: TRBV30; d_call: TRBD1; j_call: TRBJ1-2; cdr3_aa: CAWSRDRPRSGYTF; cdr3_nt: TGTGCCTGGAGTCGGGACAGACCTCGGAGTGGCTACACCTTC
clone_size: medium-sized; v_call: TRBV29-1; d_call: .; j_call: TRBJ1-2; cdr3_aa: CSVAAQENYGYTF; cdr3_nt: TGCAGCGTAGCAGCACAGGAAAACTATGGCTACACCTTC
clone_size: .; v_call: TRBV5-6; d_call: .; j_call: TRBJ2-7; cdr3_aa: CASSFGTLSSYEQYF; cdr3_nt: TGTGCCAGCAGCTTTGGGACTCTCAGCTCCTACGAGCAGTACTTC
clone_size: medium-sized; v_call: TRBV13; d_call: TRBD2; j_call: TRBJ2-3; cdr3_aa: CASSLRLALSTDTQYF; cdr3_nt: TGTGCCAGCAGCTTAAGACTAGCCCTAAGCACAGATACGCAGTATTTT
clone_size: medium-sized; v_call: TRBV7-2; d_call: .; j_call: TRBJ2-3; cdr3_aa: CASSPGMAPDTQYF; cdr3_nt: TGTGCCAGCAGCCCTGGTATGGCCCCAGATACGCAGTATTTT
clone_size: .; v_call: TRBV30; d_call: .; j_call: TRBJ1-2; cdr3_aa: CAWSDGPGSYTF; cdr3_nt: TGTGCCTGGAGTGACGGGCCCGGGAGCTACACCTTC
clone_size: .; v_call: TRBV12-3/TRBV12-4; d_call: .; j_call: TRBJ2-1; cdr3_aa: CASSPPAFNGNKQFF; cdr3_nt: TGTGCCAGCAGTCCCCCAGCGTTTAATGGCAATAAGCAGTTCTTC
clone_size: few; v_call: TRBV12-3/TRBV12-4; d_call: .; j_call: TRBJ2-1; cdr3_aa: CASSPPLRDNEQFF; cdr3_nt: TGTGCCAGCAGTCCTCCCCTGCGGGACAATGAGCAGTTCTTC
clone_size: .; v_call: TRBV7-9; d_call: TRBD2; j_call: TRBJ2-1; cdr3_aa: CASSPPRSTGLAGGQKQFF; cdr3_nt: TGTGCCAGCAGCCCACCTAGGTCGACAGGACTAGCGGGGGGGCAAAAGCAGTTCTTC
clone_size: .; v_call: TRBV10-2; d_call: .; j_call: TRBJ1-4; cdr3_aa: CASSHDTPTNEKLFF; cdr3_nt: TGCGCCAGCAGTCATGACACTCCAACTAATGAAAAACTGTTTTTT
clone_size: medium-sized; v_call: TRBV30; d_call: .; j_call: TRBJ1-1; cdr3_aa: CAWSVQGNTEAFF; cdr3_nt: TGTGCCTGGAGTGTACAGGGGAACACTGAAGCTTTCTTT
clone_size: .; v_call: TRBV6-1; d_call: .; j_call: TRBJ2-6; cdr3_aa: CAISLRASGANVLTF; cdr3_nt: TGTGCCATCAGCTTACGGGCCTCTGGGGCCAACGTCCTGACTTTC
clone_size: medium-sized; v_call: TRBV27; d_call: .; j_call: TRBJ2-1; cdr3_aa: CASSKGVLNEQFF; cdr3_nt: TGTGCCAGCTCCAAGGGCGTCCTCAATGAGCAGTTCTTC
clone_size: medium-sized; v_call: TRBV19; d_call: TRBD1; j_call: TRBJ1-5; cdr3_aa: CASSRQGLQPQHF; cdr3_nt: TGTGCCAGTAGCAGACAGGGTTTACAGCCCCAGCATTTT
clone_size: medium-sized; v_call: TRBV27; d_call: TRBD1; j_call: TRBJ2-1; cdr3_aa: CASSVNQGAGNEQFF; cdr3_nt: TGTGCCAGCAGTGTCAACCAGGGGGCAGGAAATGAGCAGTTCTTC
clone_size: .; v_call: TRBV5-1; d_call: .; j_call: TRBJ2-1; cdr3_aa: CASSLAPLPAGYNEQFF; cdr3_nt: TGCGCCAGCAGCTTGGCCCCCCTACCGGCCGGGTACAATGAGCAGTTCTTC
clone_size: few; v_call: TRBV20-1; d_call: .; j_call: TRBJ1-2; cdr3_aa: CSARDDRNYGYTF; cdr3_nt: TGCAGTGCTAGAGATGACAGGAACTATGGCTACACCTTC
clone_size: .; v_call: TRBV3-1; d_call: .; j_call: TRBJ1-6; cdr3_aa: CASSQDLGHMGSPLHF; cdr3_nt: TGTGCCAGCAGCCAAGATCTGGGACACATGGGCTCACCCCTCCACTTT
clone_size: medium-sized; v_call: TRBV12-3/TRBV12-4; d_call: .; j_call: TRBJ1-5; cdr3_aa: CASRHGDQPQHF; cdr3_nt: TGTGCCAGCAGGCATGGAGATCAGCCCCAGCATTTT
clone_size: .; v_call: TRBV27; d_call: TRBD1; j_call: TRBJ1-1; cdr3_aa: CASSLIGTGINTEAFF; cdr3_nt: TGTGCCAGCAGTTTAATAGGGACAGGGATAAACACTGAAGCTTTCTTT